The 10 T cell receptor beta chains below come from one sample, sequenced in a study of response to subunit inactivated influenza vaccine. Via MiXCR, TCRdb re-called the RT-PCR reads, giving one row per CDR3 protein. This sample carries around 790,000 distinct CDR3 sequences, around 21% of them seen once, and the ten largest clones take about a tenth. The sequencing here drew on PBMCs from blood, taken less than 6 days after vaccination. The receptor source for this set is a man aged 45-60 years who received an inactivated influenza vaccine.

V gene TRBV20-1 combines with J gene TRBJ2-5, with D perhaps matching TRBD2 (7 bases). Germline V gene sequence: CDR1 DFQATT, CDR2 SNEGSKA (reference sequence). Trimming shortened V by 5 bases and J by 6 bases, and 19 bases separated the two germline ends. This CDR3 has 14 amino acids. This CDR3 reads CSAGLGAGAQTQYF. CDR3 sequence (DNA): TGCAGTGCTGGCCTTGGTGCGGGGGCACAGACCCAGTACTTC.

The J gene is TRBJ2-3, the V gene TRBV2, with D possibly TRBD1 on 6 matching bases. CDR1 SNHLY and CDR2 FYNNEI come from the germline V gene. Trimming took 4 bases from V and 1 from J, leaving 9 bases between them. The CDR3 loop spans 14 amino acids. CDR3 region: CASSGNRGTDTQYF. The CDR3 nucleotides read TGTGCCAGCAGTGGTAACAGGGGCACAGATACGCAGTATTTT.

This clonotype was detected ten times or more. The chain uses TRBV20-1 and TRBJ2-2; unclear D gene. Looked up from germline, CDR1 is DFQATT and CDR2 is SNEGSKA (reference sequence). V lost 8 bases and J 0 bases, leaving 7 bases between the germline ends. This CDR3 contains 12 residues. CDR3 sequence: CSPEPNTGELFF. The CDR3 DNA reads as TGCAGTCCAGAACCGAACACCGGGGAGCTGTTTTTT.

This clonotype was counted a few times. V usage is TRBV29-1 and J usage is TRBJ2-5; TRBD2 aligns across 7 bases. V was pared by 4 bases and J by 4 bases, with 12 bases of the junction left unmatched. There are 15 residues in the CDR3. Germline CDR1 SQVTM, CDR2 ANQGSEA. CDR3 loop: CSVGQGLGLGETQYF. In nucleotides, the CDR3 is TGCAGCGTTGGCCAAGGACTAGGTTTAGGAGAGACCCAGTACTTC. Complete variable domain (other parts from reference TRBV29-1 and TRBJ2-5): SAVISQKPSRDICQRGTSLTIQCQVDSQVTMMFWYRQQPGQSLTLIATANQGSEATYESGFVIDKFPISRPNLTFSTLTVSNMSPEDSSIYLCSVGQGLGLGETQYFGPGTRLLVL.

This clonotype was counted between two and nine times. The gene calls are TRBV6-2 or TRBV6-3 and TRBJ2-6; perhaps TRBD1 as D (5 bases). This CDR3 comprises 13 residues. V was trimmed by 6 bases and J by 4 bases, leaving 7 bases between them. Germline values: CDR1 MNHEY, CDR2 SVGEGT. The CDR3 DNA reads TGTGCCAGCAGCAGGGTAGGGGCCAACGTCCTGACTTTC. Residues: CASSRVGANVLTF.

This clonotype occurred many times. This sequence joins TRBV6-1 and TRBJ2-7, with TRBD2 matching 14 bases. Germline V gene sequence: CDR1 MNHNS, CDR2 SASEGT. The CDR3 spans 15 residues. With V trimmed by 6 bases and J by 2 bases, 3 bases remained unmatched. CDR3 sequence (DNA): TGTGCCAGCAGACAGGGACTAGCGGGGGCCTACGAGCAGTACTTC. It specifies CASRQGLAGAYEQYF.

The J gene is TRBJ2-7, the V gene TRBV20-1; 7 bases fit TRBD2. Germline V gene sequence: CDR1 DFQATT, CDR2 SNEGSKA (reference sequence). CDR3 length: 15 amino acids. V lost 5 bases to trimming and J lost 1 base; unmatched junction nucleotides: 11. In DNA form, the CDR3 reads TGCAGTGCTCCTTCCCCGGAACTAGCGTCCTACGAGCAGTACTTC. As protein: CSAPSPELASYEQYF.

The V gene is TRBV18, the J gene TRBJ1-2; no reliable D call. Trimming took off 3 bases at V and 2 bases at J, with 13 bases between the two ends. CDR3 length: 15 residues. CDR1 is KGHSH, CDR2 LQKENI, per germline. CDR3 protein: CASSPDKWANYGYTF. As DNA, the CDR3 is TGTGCCAGCTCACCGGATAAATGGGCGAACTATGGCTACACCTTC.

Only a few counts were recorded for this clonotype. V and J are TRBV28 and TRBJ2-5; 8 bases match TRBD1. With V trimmed by 4 bases and J by 5 bases, 12 bases remained unmatched. Germline CDR1 MDHEN, CDR2 SYDVKM. The CDR3 has 16 residues. The CDR3 DNA is TGTGCCAGCAGTTCCCCGGACAGGGAGACATTCGAGACCCAGTACTTC. Translation: CASSSPDRETFETQYF.

The chain joins TRBV6-2 or TRBV6-3 to TRBJ2-3; possibly TRBD1 or TRBD2 for D (6 bases each). The CDR3 has 16 amino acids. Germline V gene lookup returns CDR1 MNHEY and CDR2 SVGEGT. Trimming shortened V by 5 bases and J by 0 bases, and 15 bases separated the two germline ends. The DNA of the CDR3 is TGTGCCAGCAGTGGAGGGACACCGACTAGCACAGATACGCAGTATTTT. This sequence encodes CASSGGTPTSTDTQYF.